Shown below are 18 T cell receptor beta chains from a single sample sequenced in a study of T cells in narcolepsy. Here immunoSEQ multiplex PCR was the method, and the copy in TCRdb shows in-frame clones only, minus some. This sample has about 10,000 clones; roughly 65% occur once, and the top ten carry roughly 23%. Source material: CD45RA- memory CD8+ T cells from PBMCs. All receptors come from a human donor with narcolepsy.

This clone was detected a few times. The V call is TRBV13, the J call TRBJ2-1, with D perhaps being TRBD1 or TRBD2 (6 bases each). This CDR3 is built from 15 residues. The germline CDR1 and CDR2 sequences are PRHDT and FYEKMQ (reference sequence). V was pared by 3 bases and J by 3 bases, with 12 bases between. The CDR3 DNA reads as TGTGCCAGCAGCTTCTTCGGGGGCTACTACAATGAGCAGTTCTTC. As protein: CASSFFGGYYNEQFF.

The genes are TRBV4-3 and TRBJ2-7; a possible D gene is TRBD1 (6 bases). Germline CDR1 is LGHNA and CDR2 is YSLEER. This CDR3 is 15 amino acids long. V lost 2 bases, J lost 0 bases, and 11 bases lay in between. This CDR3 reads CASSQSQGTSYEQYF. In DNA, the CDR3 is TGCGCCAGCAGCCAATCCCAGGGGACCTCCTACGAGCAGTACTTC.

The chain combines TRBV4-1 with TRBJ1-6; 12 nucleotides line up with TRBD1. The CDR3 extends over 16 amino acids. The J segment lost 10 bases and the V segment lost 0 bases, leaving 4 bases of the junction unmatched. In germline, CDR1 is MGHRA, CDR2 YSYEKL. CDR3 sequence (DNA): TGCGCCAGCAGCCAAGAGGTTGGGACAGGGGGCTCACCCCTCCACTTT. It translates to CASSQEVGTGGSPLHF.

On this clone: Different DNA sequences within this sample yield the same CDR3. The chain has TRBV9 and TRBJ2-1; D gene unclear. The CDR3 covers 15 residues. Trimming removed 0 bases from V and 0 bases from J, with 7 bases in between. Germline CDR1 and CDR2: SGDLS and YYNGEE. This CDR3 reads CASSVVRSSYNEQFF. CDR3 DNA: TGTGCCAGCAGCGTAGTCCGTAGCTCCTACAATGAGCAGTTCTTC. Drawing the rest from reference TRBV9 and TRBJ2-1, the complete variable domain is DSGVTQTPKHLITATGQRVTLRCSPRSGDLSVYWYQQSLDQGLQFLIQYYNGEERAKGNILERFSAQQFPDLHSELNLSSLELGDSALYFCASSVVRSSYNEQFFGPGTRLTVL.

This clone was seen a handful of times. The rearrangement joins TRBV5-4 to TRBJ2-3, with 7 bases aligning to TRBD1. V dropped 6 bases and J dropped 0; count of bases not matched to a gene: 7. The germline V gene has CDR1 SGHNT and CDR2 YYREEE (reference sequence). This CDR3 has 15 residues. The CDR3 sequence: CASTQGVGSTDTQYF. Written as DNA, the CDR3 is TGTGCCAGCACCCAGGGGGTGGGTAGCACAGATACGCAGTATTTT.

The genes are TRBV9 and TRBJ2-5; TRBD2 aligns across 9 bases. Germline CDR1 reads SGDLS; CDR2 reads YYNGEE. After removal of 4 bases from V and 5 bases from J, the junction contained 9 bases not matched to a gene. This CDR3 has 15 residues. The CDR3 bases are TGTGCCAGCAGCTCTAGCGGGACGAACCGGGAGACCCAGTACTTC. It encodes CASSSSGTNRETQYF.

The chain employs TRBV5-4 and TRBJ2-3; no clear D. Germline V gene sequence: CDR1 SGHNT, CDR2 YYREEE (reference sequence). V lost 3 bases, J lost 4 bases, and 9 bases lay in between. CDR3 length: 13 residues. CDR3 nucleotides: TGTGCCAGCAGCTCCGGATGGGCAGATACGCAGTATTTT. Its protein is CASSSGWADTQYF. The variable domain in full, with the rest retrieved from reference TRBV5-4 and TRBJ2-3, is ETGVTQSPTHLIKTRGQQVTLRCSSQSGHNTVSWYQQALGQGPQFIFQYYREEENGRGNFPPRFSGLQFPNYSSELNVNALELDDSALYLCASSSGWADTQYFGPGTRLTVL.

The chain employs TRBV7-9 and TRBJ1-2, with D unresolved. This CDR3 is 13 amino acids long. CDR1 is SEHNR, CDR2 FQNEAQ, per germline (reference sequence). With 1 base removed from V and 8 bases from J, the gap between germline ends came to 11 bases. The CDR3 nucleotides are TGTGCCAGCAGCTTAGGCCTGCCGGGAGGCTACACCTTC. Residues: CASSLGLPGGYTF.

The rearrangement joins TRBV15 to TRBJ2-7; 8 bases line up with TRBD2. The germline V gene encodes CDR1 LNHNV and CDR2 YYDKDF (reference sequence). The junction had 5 bases not matched to a gene; V was cut back by 2 bases and J by 2 bases. The CDR3 is 15 residues long. The CDR3 coding sequence is TGTGCCACCAGCAGACCCGGGGGGGGAACCTACGAGCAGTACTTC. The encoded protein is CATSRPGGGTYEQYF.

The J gene is TRBJ2-1, the V gene TRBV13; the D call may be TRBD1 or TRBD2 (5 bases each). In germline, CDR1 is PRHDT, CDR2 FYEKMQ (reference sequence). With 5 bases removed from V and 5 bases from J, the gap between germline ends came to 16 bases. The CDR3 has 15 residues. CDR3 region: CASSPWLGTDNEQFF. The CDR3 coding sequence is TGTGCCAGCAGCCCCTGGTTAGGGACCGACAATGAGCAGTTCTTC.

This clone was seen just once. The genes are TRBV4-3 and TRBJ1-5; D is possibly TRBD1 (5 bases). Germline CDR1 and CDR2: LGHNA and YSLEER. The CDR3 covers 15 residues. Trimming cost V 1 base and J 5 bases, with 12 bases left between them. CDR3 bases: TGCGCCAGCAGCCAAGTGTGGGGGGTCGATCAGCCCCAGCATTTT. It translates to CASSQVWGVDQPQHF.

The genes are TRBV6-1 and TRBJ1-5; no firm D call. The CDR3 is made up of 15 amino acids. CDR1 is MNHNS, CDR2 SASEGT, per germline. V lost 1 base to trimming and J lost 7 bases, with 14 bases between them. The CDR3 DNA reads as TGTGCCAGCAGTGAAGGGGTTTACACATGGCAGCCCCAGCATTTT. Translated: CASSEGVYTWQPQHF.

This sequence joins TRBV28 and TRBJ2-3, with D possibly TRBD2 on 6 matching bases. CDR1 is MDHEN and CDR2 is SYDVKM in the germline V gene. The ends were cut back, 3 bases at V and 1 base at J, with 11 bases in the middle. There are 15 residues in the CDR3. The CDR3 nucleotides are TGTGCCAGCAGTTTCGGCGGGATGGGCACAGATACGCAGTATTTT. This gives the protein CASSFGGMGTDTQYF.

In the case of this clone: The sample carries other DNA sequences with the same CDR3. This chain links TRBV4-3 with TRBJ2-7; 7 bases are shared with TRBD2. Germline CDR1 LGHNA, CDR2 YSLEER. The J segment lost 0 bases and the V segment lost 4 bases, leaving 3 bases of the junction unmatched. The CDR3 runs to 14 residues. The CDR3 nucleotides are TGCGCCAGCAGCCTATGGACTAGCTCCTACGAGCAGTACTTC. The encoded protein is CASSLWTSSYEQYF.

CDR3 sequence: CASSQETGPGTEAFF. CDR3 in DNA: TGCGCCAGCAGCCAAGAGACAGGTCCAGGGACTGAAGCTTTCTTT. This chain connects TRBV4-3 to TRBJ1-1; D possibly corresponds to TRBD1 (6 bases). CDR1 and CDR2 (germline): LGHNA, YSLEER. The ends were cut back, 0 bases at V and 5 bases at J, with 13 bases in the middle. There are 15 residues in the CDR3.

About this clone: One end of the junction varies from germline; a read error may be responsible. The chain combines TRBV7-7 with TRBJ2-2; 9 bases agree with TRBD2. Germline V lookup: CDR1 SSHAT, CDR2 FNYEAQ (reference sequence). There are 16 residues in the CDR3. CDR3 region: CASRPLAGTGTGELFF. The CDR3, as DNA: TGTGCTAGCAGACCTCTAGCGGGAACGGGCACCGGGGAGCTGTTTTTT.

This chain joins TRBV19 and TRBJ1-4; no definite D call. The germline V gene has CDR1 LNHDA and CDR2 SQIVND (reference sequence). Trimming cost V 5 bases and J 4 bases, with 14 bases left between them. CDR3 length: 15 residues. The CDR3 DNA reads as TGTGCCAGTAGTGCGGCCCCGGGCGGTAATGAAAAACTGTTTTTT. Protein product: CASSAAPGGNEKLFF.

The chain combines TRBV7-3 with TRBJ2-3, with TRBD2 matching 7 bases. Germline CDR1 reads SGHTA; CDR2 reads FQGTGA. The CDR3 loop spans 16 amino acids. V lost 1 base to trimming and J lost 2 bases; unmatched junction nucleotides: 6. The CDR3 loop is CASSLKWTSDTDTQYF. The CDR3 region has the DNA TGTGCCAGCAGCTTAAAGTGGACTAGTGACACAGATACGCAGTATTTT.